These 6 T cell receptor beta chains were sequenced from one sample in a study of human T cells and chemical hapten exposure. TCRdb re-called the RACE reads through MiXCR, storing one row per CDR3 protein. In the table there are some 99,000 distinct CDR3 sequences, more than 7% of which are singletons. The sample's time point: patch test 2, 6 weeks after DPC sensitization. Regarding treatment: therapeutic diphenylcyclopropenone sensitization with weekly scalp DPC. Material: whole blood, obtained in connection with sensitization to the hapten diphenylcyclopropenone (DPC). The receptors originated from a woman between 40 and 50 years old with alopecia areata. Some clones in this sample may be carry-over from other donors' samples.

This clonotype was detected only a few times. The rearrangement links TRBV7-2 to TRBJ2-7; 8 bases are shared with TRBD1. Trimming removed 4 bases from V and 1 base from J; junction bases left unmatched: 12. The CDR3 covers 17 residues. Germline-derived CDR1 and CDR2 are SGHTA and FQGNSA. CDR3: CASSSHGQGPLSYEQYF. The CDR3 DNA follows: TGTGCCAGCAGCTCCCACGGACAGGGTCCTTTATCCTACGAGCAGTACTTC.

The chain employs TRBV7-2 and TRBJ2-5; a weak D match, TRBD1 (6 bases). CDR1 is SGHTA, CDR2 FQGNSA, per germline. Trimming left V 7 bases short and J 1 base short, with 13 bases between. The CDR3 extends over 14 amino acids. As DNA, the CDR3 is TGTGCCAGCAACCCACAAGGGGGCCAAGAGACCCAGTACTTC. Amino acid sequence: CASNPQGGQETQYF.

J is TRBJ1-1 and V is TRBV6-2 or TRBV6-3; 9 bases match TRBD1. CDR3 length equals 17 residues. V dropped 6 bases and J dropped 4; count of bases not matched to a gene: 15. The germline gives CDR1 MNHEY, CDR2 SVGEGT. The CDR3 loop is CASSYKGQGYVGTEAFF. In nucleotides, the CDR3 is TGTGCCAGCAGCTACAAGGGACAGGGTTATGTGGGCACTGAAGCTTTCTTT.

The table lists this clonotype with a few counts. In nucleotides, the CDR3 is TGTGCCAGCCTTGCCTACCTTGAAGGGGGCCGGTTTGACACCGGGGAGCTGTTTTTT. It yields the protein CASLAYLEGGRFDTGELFF. The V call is TRBV7-2, the J call TRBJ2-2; 7 bases are shared with TRBD1. The CDR3 contains 19 residues. The V segment lost 8 bases and the J segment 3 bases; nucleotides outside the gene matches: 21. Germline V gives CDR1 SGHTA, CDR2 FQGNSA.

V is TRBV29-1 and J is TRBJ2-1, with unresolved D. The V end was cut by 4 bases, the J end by 8 bases, with 15 bases between. CDR3 length: 13 amino acids. The germline gives CDR1 SQVTM, CDR2 ANQGSEA. The CDR3 region is CSVAGPLQDEQFF. The DNA of the CDR3 is TGCAGCGTTGCAGGCCCACTTCAGGATGAGCAGTTCTTC.

V usage is TRBV18 and J usage is TRBJ2-3, with D possibly TRBD2 on 7 matching bases. This CDR3 is 16 amino acids long. The germline gives CDR1 KGHSH, CDR2 LQKENI. The ends were cut back, 0 bases at V and 4 bases at J, with 14 bases in the middle. This CDR3 reads CASSPPGGGPADTQYF. The CDR3 DNA reads TGTGCCAGCTCACCACCGGGAGGGGGGCCTGCAGATACGCAGTATTTT.